Listed below are T cell receptor beta chains from one sample, sequenced in a study of shared clonotypes between healthy human individuals. Libraries were prepared by immunoSEQ multiplex PCR; TCRdb keeps only in-frame clonotypes and omits some of them. The table records under 1,100,000 clones, 78% of them present only once. The sample comprised memory CD4+ T cells from PBMCs. The receptors originated from a young man in good health. Some clones in this sample may be carry-over from other donors' samples. The CDR3 runs from the conserved cysteine through the conserved F or W. The D gene is left open where the match is weak. A clone size is listed for some rows: how often the clone was seen (once, few, many), or a class if it is expanded.

V gene	D gene	J gene	clone size	CDR3 protein	CDR3 DNA
TRBV20-1	.	TRBJ1-2	.	CSARSSYGYTF	TGCAGTGCTAGGTCCAGCTATGGCTACACCTTC
TRBV29-1	.	TRBJ1-2	.	CSVESRASYGYTF	TGCAGCGTGGAATCGAGGGCCAGCTATGGCTACACCTTC
TRBV6-1	.	TRBJ2-5	.	CASSEVLKTQYF	TGTGCCAGCAGTGAAGTCTTGAAGACCCAGTACTTC
TRBV11-2	.	TRBJ2-1	once	CASSQIQGPLGNEQFF	TGTGCCAGCAGCCAAATACAGGGTCCATTGGGAAATGAGCAGTTCTTC
TRBV2	.	TRBJ2-7	.	CASSWTSYEQYF	TGTGCCAGCAGCTGGACCTCCTACGAGCAGTACTTC
TRBV2	TRBD2	TRBJ2-3	.	CASSAEVAGGGTQYF	TGTGCCAGCAGTGCCGAAGTAGCGGGAGGGGGTACGCAGTATTTT
TRBV19	.	TRBJ1-2	.	CASSFRALFYGYTF	TGTGCCAGTAGTTTCAGGGCACTATTCTATGGCTACACCTTC
TRBV6-5	.	TRBJ2-2	.	CASSGSGGTGELFF	TGTGCCAGCAGTGGTTCAGGAGGCACCGGGGAGCTGTTTTTT
TRBV11-2	.	TRBJ2-7	.	CASSRGESLGPQYF	TGTGCCAGCAGCAGGGGGGAATCGTTGGGCCCGCAGTACTTC
TRBV30	TRBD1	TRBJ1-1	few	CATDRGGTEAFF	TGTGCCACGGACAGGGGGGGCACTGAAGCTTTCTTT
TRBV30	.	TRBJ1-4	.	CAWSQGLGVGKLFF	TGTGCCTGGTCCCAGGGGCTGGGGGTGGGAAAACTGTTTTTT
TRBV11-2	TRBD2	TRBJ2-1	.	CASSPRTSGRLYNEQFF	TGTGCCAGCAGCCCTCGGACTAGCGGGAGATTGTACAATGAGCAGTTCTTC
TRBV30	.	TRBJ2-7	.	CAGKSGFSSYEQYF	TGTGCCGGGAAATCCGGGTTTAGCTCCTACGAGCAGTACTTC
TRBV5-1	TRBD2	TRBJ2-1	once	CASSLALAGYNEQFF	TGCGCCAGCAGCTTGGCACTAGCGGGGTACAATGAGCAGTTCTTC
TRBV19	.	TRBJ1-1	.	CASSSGGPEAFF	.
TRBV5-6	.	TRBJ2-7	.	CASSSLDRYEQYF	TGTGCCAGCAGCTCCCTGGACAGATACGAGCAGTACTTC
TRBV7-2	TRBD1	TRBJ2-7	.	CASSLGQIYERYF	TGTGCCAGCAGCTTGGGACAGATCTACGAGCGGTACTTC
TRBV10-3	.	TRBJ1-1	.	CAISEQGQNTEAFF	TGTGCCATCAGTGAACAGGGCCAGAACACTGAAGCTTTCTTT
TRBV28	.	TRBJ1-2	.	CASSLGGLGYGYTF	TGTGCCAGCAGTTTGGGGGGGCTAGGCTATGGCTACACCTTC
TRBV30	.	TRBJ2-3	.	CAWSSQADTQYF	TGTGCCTGGAGTTCACAGGCAGATACGCAGTATTTT
TRBV7-3	.	TRBJ2-6	.	CASSLTGSGANVLTF	TGTGCCAGCAGCCTGACAGGCTCTGGGGCCAACGTCCTGACTTTC
TRBV30	TRBD1	TRBJ1-2	.	CASYRGLGGYTF	TGTGCCTCCTACAGGGGACTAGGTGGCTACACCTTC
TRBV29-1	TRBD2	TRBJ2-5	.	CSGGLAETQYF	TGCAGCGGGGGACTAGCTGAGACCCAGTACTTC
TRBV28	.	TRBJ1-5	.	CASRTPQGRSQPQHF	TGTGCCAGCAGAACCCCACAGGGACGGAGTCAGCCCCAGCATTTT
TRBV28	TRBD1	TRBJ2-5	.	CASSDAGGSQETQYF	TGTGCCAGCAGTGACGCAGGGGGATCCCAAGAGACCCAGTACTTC
TRBV29-1	.	TRBJ2-2	.	CSVVYPDRFTGELFF	TGCAGCGTTGTATACCCCGACAGATTCACCGGGGAGCTGTTTTTT
TRBV7-9	.	TRBJ1-1	few	CASSLGQIGTEAFF	TGTGCCAGCAGCTTAGGACAGATAGGAACTGAAGCTTTCTTT
TRBV28	.	TRBJ2-7	.	CASSLGRLSSYEQYF	TGTGCCAGCAGTCTGGGACGACTAAGCTCCTACGAGCAGTACTTC
TRBV2	.	TRBJ2-7	.	CASSQGREQYF	TGTGCCAGCAGCCAGGGCCGAGAGCAGTACTTC
TRBV30	.	TRBJ1-4	.	CAWSINRGEKLFF	TGTGCCTGGAGCATTAACCGGGGCGAAAAACTGTTTTTT
TRBV15	TRBD2	TRBJ2-7	.	CATSRDLREREQYF	TGTGCCACCAGCAGAGATTTGCGGGAGCGAGAGCAGTACTTC
TRBV10-3	TRBD2	TRBJ2-7	.	CAISEGRAAYEQYF	TGTGCCATCAGTGAGGGGAGGGCTGCCTACGAGCAGTACTTC
TRBV7-3	TRBD1	TRBJ1-1	.	CASSLMTGGNTEAFF	TGTGCCAGCAGCCTTATGACAGGGGGCAACACTGAAGCTTTCTTT
TRBV2	.	TRBJ1-1	.	CASRDSSREAFF	TGTGCCAGCAGGGACAGTTCCCGTGAAGCTTTCTTT
TRBV7-3	.	TRBJ1-4	.	CASSLNPPGTGSEKLFF	TGTGCCAGCAGCTTAAACCCCCCCGGGACCGGGAGTGAAAAACTGTTTTTT
TRBV10-3	TRBD2	TRBJ2-3	.	CAISDSPSGGSTDTQYF	TGTGCCATCAGTGACTCCCCCAGCGGGGGTAGCACAGATACGCAGTATTTT
TRBV9	.	TRBJ1-1	.	CASTKEAGDLTEAFF	TGTGCCAGCACAAAAGAGGCGGGGGATCTGACTGAAGCTTTCTTT